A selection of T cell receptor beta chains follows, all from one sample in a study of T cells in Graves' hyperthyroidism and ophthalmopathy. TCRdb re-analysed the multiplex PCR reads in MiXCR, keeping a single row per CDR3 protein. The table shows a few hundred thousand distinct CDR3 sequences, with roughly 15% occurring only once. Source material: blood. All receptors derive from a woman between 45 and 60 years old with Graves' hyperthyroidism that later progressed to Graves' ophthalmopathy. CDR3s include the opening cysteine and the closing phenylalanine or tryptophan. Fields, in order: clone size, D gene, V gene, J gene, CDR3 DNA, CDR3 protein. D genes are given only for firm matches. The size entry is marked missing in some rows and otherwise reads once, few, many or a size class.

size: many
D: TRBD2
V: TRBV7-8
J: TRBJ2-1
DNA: TGTGCCAGCAGCTTAGTTAGCGGGACTTCCAATGAGCAGTTCTTC
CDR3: CASSLVSGTSNEQFF

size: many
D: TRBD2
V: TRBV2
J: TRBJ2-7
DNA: TGTGCCAGCAGTGCCTTGACTAGCGGAGACGAGCAGTACTTC
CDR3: CASSALTSGDEQYF

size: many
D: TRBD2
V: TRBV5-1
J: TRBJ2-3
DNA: TGCGCCAGCACCCAACTTACCGCGGGGGTGACAGATACGCAGTATTTT
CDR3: CASTQLTAGVTDTQYF

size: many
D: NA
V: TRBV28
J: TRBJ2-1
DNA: TGTGCCAGCCATAGGGGGGGGGTCTACAATGAGCAGTTCTTC
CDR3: CASHRGGVYNEQFF

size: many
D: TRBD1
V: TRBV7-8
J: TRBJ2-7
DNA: TGTGCCAGCAGCCTCAACCCGGGACAGGGAGGCTACGAGCAGTACTTC
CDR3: CASSLNPGQGGYEQYF

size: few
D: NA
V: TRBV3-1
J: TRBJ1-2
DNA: TGTGCCAGCAGCCAATCACCCCTGGTGTATAGGGAAGACTATGGCTACACCTTC
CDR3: CASSQSPLVYREDYGYTF

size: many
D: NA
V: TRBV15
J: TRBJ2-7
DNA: TGTGCCACCAGCAGAGCCAATGAGGGCTTCTACGAGCAGTACTTC
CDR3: CATSRANEGFYEQYF

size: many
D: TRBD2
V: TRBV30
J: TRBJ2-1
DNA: TGTGCCTGGAGTGTACTTAGCGGGTACAATGAGCAGTTCTTC
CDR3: CAWSVLSGYNEQFF

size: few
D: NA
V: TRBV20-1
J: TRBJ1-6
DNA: TGCAGTGCCGCCCAGGGACGCAGCTCCTATAATTCACCCCTCCACTTT
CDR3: CSAAQGRSSYNSPLHF

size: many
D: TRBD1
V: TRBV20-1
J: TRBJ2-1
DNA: TGCAGTGCGGCCGGGACAGAATTGTACTCCTACAATGAGCAGTTCTTC
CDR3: CSAAGTELYSYNEQFF

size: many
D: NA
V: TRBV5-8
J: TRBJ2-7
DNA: TGTGCCAGCAGCTTGGGGGTCCCCTCGACGTTCTCCTACGAGCAGTACTTC
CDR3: CASSLGVPSTFSYEQYF

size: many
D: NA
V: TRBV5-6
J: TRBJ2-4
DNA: TGTGCCAGCAGCTTGGTGGCGGCCAAAAACATTCAGTACTTC
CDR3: CASSLVAAKNIQYF

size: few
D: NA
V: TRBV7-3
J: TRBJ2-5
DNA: TGTGCCAGCAGCTTAGGGAGAACAGAGACCCAGTACTTC
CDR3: CASSLGRTETQYF

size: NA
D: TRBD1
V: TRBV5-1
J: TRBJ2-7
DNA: TGCGCCAGCAGCTCGACCTTTATAGACAGGGCCTACGAGCAGTACTTC
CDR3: CASSSTFIDRAYEQYF

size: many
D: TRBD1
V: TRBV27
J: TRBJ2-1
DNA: TGTGCCAGCAGTTTCCTCCGGGACAGGGTAAATGAGCAGTTCTTC
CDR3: CASSFLRDRVNEQFF

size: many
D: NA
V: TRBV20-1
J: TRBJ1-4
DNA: TGCAGTGCTAGAGACAGGTTCCGGGAAAAACTGTTTTTT
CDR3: CSARDRFREKLFF

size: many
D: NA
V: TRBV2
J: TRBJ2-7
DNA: TGTGCCAGCAGTCGCCTTGTTGGTGAGCAGTACTTC
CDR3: CASSRLVGEQYF

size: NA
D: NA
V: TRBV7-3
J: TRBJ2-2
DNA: TGTGCCAGCAGCTTATACGGGGGCTCGGGGGAGCTGTTTTTT
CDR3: CASSLYGGSGELFF

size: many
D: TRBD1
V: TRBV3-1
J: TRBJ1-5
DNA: TGTGCCAGCAGCCCAGATGGACAGGGATGGCAGCCCCAGCATTTT
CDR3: CASSPDGQGWQPQHF

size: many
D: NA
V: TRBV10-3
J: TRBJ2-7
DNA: TGTGCCATCAGTGAGTCCGGCACAGGGCGTACCTACGAGCAGTACTTC
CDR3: CAISESGTGRTYEQYF

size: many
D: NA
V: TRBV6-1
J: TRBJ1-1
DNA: TGTGCCAGCAGAACTCAGGACAGAATGAACACTGAAGCTTTCTTT
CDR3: CASRTQDRMNTEAFF

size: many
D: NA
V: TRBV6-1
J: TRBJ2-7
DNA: TGTGCCAGCAGTGTCCCGGGGACCTACGAGCAGTACTTC
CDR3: CASSVPGTYEQYF

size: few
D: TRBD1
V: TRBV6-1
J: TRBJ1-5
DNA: TGTGCCAGCAGTTTTCTCGGACAGGGGAAAGGCAATCAGCCCCAGCATTTT
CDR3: CASSFLGQGKGNQPQHF

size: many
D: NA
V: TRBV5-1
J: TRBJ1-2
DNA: TGCGCCAGCAGCTTGGCGGACAGAATATATGGCTACACCTTC
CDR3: CASSLADRIYGYTF

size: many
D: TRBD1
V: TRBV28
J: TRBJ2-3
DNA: TGTGCCAGCAGGACAGGGGGCGTGGATACGCAGTATTTT
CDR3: CASRTGGVDTQYF

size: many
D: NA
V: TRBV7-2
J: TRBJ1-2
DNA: TGTGCCAGCAGCTTTACCGGGGTTCGGGGCGGTGGCTACACCTTC
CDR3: CASSFTGVRGGGYTF

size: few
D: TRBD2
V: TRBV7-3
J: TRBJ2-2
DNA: TGTGCCAGCAGCCCCGGGGCTAGCGGGAGGGCCCCGGGCACCGGGGAGCTGTTTTTT
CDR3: CASSPGASGRAPGTGELFF

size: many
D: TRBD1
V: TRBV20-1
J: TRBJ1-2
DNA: TGCAGTGCTCTCGGGGACAGGATCTACTATGGCTACACCTTC
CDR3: CSALGDRIYYGYTF

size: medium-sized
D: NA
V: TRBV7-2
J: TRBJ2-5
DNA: TGTGCCAGCAGCCGGTCGCAGGAAGAGACCCAGTACTTC
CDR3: CASSRSQEETQYF

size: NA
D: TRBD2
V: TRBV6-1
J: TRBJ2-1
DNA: TGTGCCAGCAGGACTAGCTGGAATGAGCAGTTCTTC
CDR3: CASRTSWNEQFF

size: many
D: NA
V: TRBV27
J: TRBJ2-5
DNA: TGTGCCAGCAGTTTATCCCCCTCCGAACGTTGGTGGGAGACCCAGTACTTC
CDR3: CASSLSPSERWWETQYF

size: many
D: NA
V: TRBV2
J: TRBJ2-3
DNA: TGTGCCAGCAGTGGGGGACGGGGGTCGACAGATACGCAGTATTTT
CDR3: CASSGGRGSTDTQYF

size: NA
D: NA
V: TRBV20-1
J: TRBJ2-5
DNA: TGCAGTGCTAGAGGCCCATACAGGGAAGCGAACTTC
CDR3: CSARGPYREANF

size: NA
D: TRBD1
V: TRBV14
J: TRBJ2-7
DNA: TGTGCCAGCACCCTCACAGGGGAGTCCTACGAGCAGTACTTC
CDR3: CASTLTGESYEQYF

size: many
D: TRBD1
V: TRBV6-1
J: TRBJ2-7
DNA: TGTGCCAGCACGCCCTCGCAGGGGGCGCGGGGCGAGCAGTACTTC
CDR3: CASTPSQGARGEQYF

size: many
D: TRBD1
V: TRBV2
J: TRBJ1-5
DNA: TGTGCCAGCAGGCGGACAGGGGAGTTAAATCAGCCCCAGCATTTT
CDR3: CASRRTGELNQPQHF

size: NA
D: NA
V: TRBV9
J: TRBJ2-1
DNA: TGTGCCAGCAGCCCTCATTGGGCGGCAAGCTCCTACAATGAGCAGTTCTTC
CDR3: CASSPHWAASSYNEQFF

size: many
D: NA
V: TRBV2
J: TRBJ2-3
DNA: TGTGCCAGCAGTCGCGTCGGGGAAGATACGCAGTATTTT
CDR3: CASSRVGEDTQYF

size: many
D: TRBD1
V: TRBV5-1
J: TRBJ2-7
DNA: TGCGCCAGCAGCATACCGGGACAGGCCGACGAGCAGTACTTC
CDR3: CASSIPGQADEQYF

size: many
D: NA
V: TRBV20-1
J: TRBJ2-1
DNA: TGCAGTGCTAGCGGGAGTTCCTACAATGAGCAGTTCTTC
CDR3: CSASGSSYNEQFF

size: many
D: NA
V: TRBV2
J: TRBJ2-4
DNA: TGTGCCGGAACCAGAGGGACTGGAAACATTCAGTACTTC
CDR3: CAGTRGTGNIQYF

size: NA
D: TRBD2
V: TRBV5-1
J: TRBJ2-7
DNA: TGCGCCAGCAGCTCAACTAGCGCCCCCTACGAGCAGTACTTC
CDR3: CASSSTSAPYEQYF

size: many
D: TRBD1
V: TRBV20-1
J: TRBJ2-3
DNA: TGCAGTGCCCCACCGGCAGGGGGAGATACGCAGTATTTT
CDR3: CSAPPAGGDTQYF

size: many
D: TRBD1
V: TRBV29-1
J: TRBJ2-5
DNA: TGCAGCGTTGCCCGCATATATCCGAAGGGACAGGGGAGAGCACAAGAGACCCAGTACTTC
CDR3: CSVARIYPKGQGRAQETQYF

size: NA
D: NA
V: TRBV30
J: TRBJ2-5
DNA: TGTGCCTGGGCCCCCATCGGGGCCCAGTACTTC
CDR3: CAWAPIGAQYF

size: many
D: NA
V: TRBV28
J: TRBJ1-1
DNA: TGTGCCAGCAGTTTACCAGGGGTGATCACTGAAGCTTTCTTT
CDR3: CASSLPGVITEAFF

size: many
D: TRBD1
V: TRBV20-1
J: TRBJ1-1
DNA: TGCAGTGTCACCAGGGGGAGGCTGAGCACTGAAGCTTTCTTT
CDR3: CSVTRGRLSTEAFF

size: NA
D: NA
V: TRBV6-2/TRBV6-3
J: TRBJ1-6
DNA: TGTGCCAGCAGTGACCTCCGACAACTCGCCGGTTCACCCCTCCACTTT
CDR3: CASSDLRQLAGSPLHF

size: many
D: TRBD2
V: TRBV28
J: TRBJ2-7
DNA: TGTGCCAGCAGTTTGGGAGCGGGAGGGCACCCCTACGAGCAGTACTTC
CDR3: CASSLGAGGHPYEQYF

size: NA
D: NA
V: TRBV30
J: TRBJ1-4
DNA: TGTGCCTGGATCCCCGGAGTGGGGACGGATGAAAAACTGTTTTTT
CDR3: CAWIPGVGTDEKLFF

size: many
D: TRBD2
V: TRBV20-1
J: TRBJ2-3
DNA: TGCAGTGCTCCGATTAGCGGGATTGGAGATACGCAGTATTTT
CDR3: CSAPISGIGDTQYF

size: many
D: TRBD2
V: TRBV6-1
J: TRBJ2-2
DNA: TGTGCCGCTAGACTAGCGGGAAGCGGGGAGCTGTTTTTT
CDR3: CAARLAGSGELFF

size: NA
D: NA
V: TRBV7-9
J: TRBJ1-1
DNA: TGTGCCAGCAGCGCTCAACAGGTAGAAAAGACTGAAGCTTTCTTT
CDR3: CASSAQQVEKTEAFF

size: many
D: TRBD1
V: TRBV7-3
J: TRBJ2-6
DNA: TGTGCCAGCAGAGAGACAGGGGCTGGGGCCAACGTCCTGACTTTC
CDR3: CASRETGAGANVLTF

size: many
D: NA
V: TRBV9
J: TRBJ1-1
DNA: TGTGCCAGCAGCGTAGAAGGAGATAACACTGAAGCTTTCTTT
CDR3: CASSVEGDNTEAFF

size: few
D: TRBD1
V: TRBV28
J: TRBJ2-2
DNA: TGTGCCAGCAGAGACAGGGGGTGGGGTTCGAACACCGGGGAGCTGTTTTTT
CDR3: CASRDRGWGSNTGELFF

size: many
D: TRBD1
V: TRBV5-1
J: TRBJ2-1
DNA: TGCGCCAGCAGCTTCCCCCCGGGACAGGTCTACAATGAGCAGTTCTTC
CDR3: CASSFPPGQVYNEQFF

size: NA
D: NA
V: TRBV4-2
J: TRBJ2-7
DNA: TGTGCCAGCAGCCCCACCGGGACCTGGACAACGATTTACGAGCAGTACTTC
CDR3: CASSPTGTWTTIYEQYF

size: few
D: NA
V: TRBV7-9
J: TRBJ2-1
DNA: TGTGCCAGCAGCCCGGGATGGAATGAGCAGTTCTTC
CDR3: CASSPGWNEQFF

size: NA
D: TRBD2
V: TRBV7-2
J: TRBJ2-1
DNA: TGTGCCAGCAGCTTAGTAGGGACTAGCGGGAGACATAACAATGAGCAGTTCTTC
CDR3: CASSLVGTSGRHNNEQFF